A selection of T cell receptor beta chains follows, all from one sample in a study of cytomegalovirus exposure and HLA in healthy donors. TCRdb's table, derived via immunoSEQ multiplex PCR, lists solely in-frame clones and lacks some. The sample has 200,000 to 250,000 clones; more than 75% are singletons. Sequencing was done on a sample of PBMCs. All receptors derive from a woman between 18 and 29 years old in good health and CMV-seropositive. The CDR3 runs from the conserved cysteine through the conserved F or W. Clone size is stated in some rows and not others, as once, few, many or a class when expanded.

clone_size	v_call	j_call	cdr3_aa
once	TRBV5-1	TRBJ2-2	CASSLRQGLGGELFF
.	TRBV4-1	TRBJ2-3	CASSQVLKEADTQYF
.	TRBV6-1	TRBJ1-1	CASTRLNTEAFF
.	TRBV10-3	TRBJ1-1	CAISPQTGSTEAFF
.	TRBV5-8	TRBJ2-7	CASSWGGATYEQYF
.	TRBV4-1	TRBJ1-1	CASSQLFGSTGPTEAFF
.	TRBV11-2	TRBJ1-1	CASREGSEAFF
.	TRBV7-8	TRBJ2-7	CASSQGGEQYF
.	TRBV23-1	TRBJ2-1	CASPQNPSYYNEQFF
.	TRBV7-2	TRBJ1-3	CASSYAGAAGNTIYF
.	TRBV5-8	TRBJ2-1	CASSLRTGGNEQFF
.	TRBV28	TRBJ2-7	CASSDRELTYEQYF
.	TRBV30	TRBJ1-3	CALIRGDGNTIYF
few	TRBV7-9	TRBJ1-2	CASTNRGRQSRYGYTF
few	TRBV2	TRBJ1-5	CASSEGRQGGQPQHF
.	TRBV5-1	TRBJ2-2	CASSNLPSNTGELFF
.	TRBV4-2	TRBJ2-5	CASSQDRTGTQETQYF
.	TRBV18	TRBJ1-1	CASSSGTGLNTEAFF
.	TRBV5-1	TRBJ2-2	CASTPGTSGTGELFF
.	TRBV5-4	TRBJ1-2	CASSRIETGDDGYTF
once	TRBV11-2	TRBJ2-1	CASSFLKGYNEQFF
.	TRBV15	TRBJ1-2	CATSPPRGRANYGYTF
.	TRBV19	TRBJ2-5	CASSPTGYAQYF
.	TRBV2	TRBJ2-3	CASRHWRDWRSTDTQYF
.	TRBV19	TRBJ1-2	CASSIISSDYGYTF
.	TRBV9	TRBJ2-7	CASSVTGAWPYEQYF
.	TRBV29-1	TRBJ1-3	CSVGQGGGNTIYF
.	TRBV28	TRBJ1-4	CASSDGQPGTNEKLFF
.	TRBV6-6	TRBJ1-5	CASTSWTGGQPQHF
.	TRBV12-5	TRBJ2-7	CASHLGTNYEQYF
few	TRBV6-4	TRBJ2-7	CASSDYAVSYEQYF
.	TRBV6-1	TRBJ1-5	CASSETLGQPQHF
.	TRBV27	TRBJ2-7	CASSPRLAFAYEQYF
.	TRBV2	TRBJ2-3	CASSVEDRGLTTDTQYF
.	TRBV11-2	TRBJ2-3	CASSRGDTQYF
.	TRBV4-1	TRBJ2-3	CASSQIGGGRTDTQYF
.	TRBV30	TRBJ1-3	CAWTGGPSGNTIYF
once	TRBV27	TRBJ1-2	CASSFRQSYGYTF
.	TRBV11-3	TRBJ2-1	CASSTSVSSYNEQFF
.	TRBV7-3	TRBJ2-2	CASSSYTGELFF
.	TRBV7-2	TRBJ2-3	CASSSPGLGTDTQYF
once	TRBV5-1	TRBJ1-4	CASSLGVRATNEKLFF
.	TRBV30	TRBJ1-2	CAWNLPRDRYNYGYTF
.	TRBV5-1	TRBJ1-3	CASSLRQSLDPGNTIYF
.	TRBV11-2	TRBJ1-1	CASSFTGRGNTEAFF
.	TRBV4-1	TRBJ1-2	CASSQEVGRGRKGYTF
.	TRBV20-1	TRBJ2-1	CSAPLVEEQFF
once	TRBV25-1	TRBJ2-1	CASSLPDRGGNEQFF
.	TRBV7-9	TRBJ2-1	CASSHLSSYNEQFF
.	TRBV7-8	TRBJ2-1	CASSAPRRQSSYNEQFF
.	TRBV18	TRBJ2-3	CASSPQLAIVDTQYF
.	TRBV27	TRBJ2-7	CASSLSTRGTAYEQYF